The 27 T cell receptor beta chains below come from one sample, sequenced in a study of cytomegalovirus exposure and HLA in healthy donors. The PCR employed 60 Vbeta primers together with 13 Jbeta primers. TCRdb's table, derived via immunoSEQ multiplex PCR, lists solely in-frame clones and lacks some. The top ten clones hold around 2.4% of a sample with roughly 80,000 clones, approximately 84% of them seen once. The sequencing input was PBMCs. These receptors originate from a woman aged 45-59 years in good health and CMV-seronegative.

V gene TRBV10-3 combines with J gene TRBJ2-1; 9 bases align to TRBD2. V lost 8 bases to trimming and J lost 4 bases; unmatched junction nucleotides: 12. Germline V gene sequence: CDR1 ENHRY, CDR2 SYGVKD. This CDR3 contains 16 residues. The CDR3 spells CAISGLAGTSYNEQFF. The CDR3, as DNA: TGTGCCATCTCGGGCCTAGCGGGGACTTCATACAATGAGCAGTTCTTC.

The gene calls are TRBV10-2 and TRBJ2-2; 9 bases fit TRBD2. V was clipped by 4 bases and J by 3 bases; unmatched bases: 6. Per germline, CDR1 WSHSY and CDR2 SAAADI. This CDR3 is built from 16 residues. The CDR3 DNA reads as TGCGCCAGCAGTGGTAGCGGGAGTAGGTACACCGGGGAGCTGTTTTTT. It specifies CASSGSGSRYTGELFF.

The chain is built from TRBV7-6 and TRBJ2-7; 7 nucleotides align to TRBD2. J gave up 7 bases and V 1 base, and 7 bases lay outside the gene matches. This CDR3 comprises 14 residues. Germline V gene sequence: CDR1 SGHVS, CDR2 FNYEAQ. Here the CDR3 reads CASSLGGGSREQYF. CDR3 sequence (DNA): TGTGCCAGCAGCTTAGGCGGCGGGAGTAGGGAGCAGTACTTC. Drawing the rest from reference TRBV7-6 and TRBJ2-7, the complete variable domain is GAGVSQSPRYKVTKRGQDVALRCDPISGHVSLYWYRQALGQGPEFLTYFNYEAQQDKSGLPNDRFSAERPEGSISTLTIQRTEQRDSAMYRCASSLGGGSREQYFGPGTRLTVT.

The J gene is TRBJ2-6, the V gene TRBV2, with D possibly TRBD1 on 5 matching bases. Per germline, CDR1 SNHLY and CDR2 FYNNEI. V lost 6 bases to trimming and J lost 3 bases, with 9 bases between them. The CDR3 extends over 14 amino acids. The CDR3 coding sequence is TGTGCCAGCAGAGACAGCCTTGGGGCCAACGTCCTGACTTTC. Translating gives CASRDSLGANVLTF. Based on the CDR3 plus reference TRBV2 and TRBJ2-6, the full variable domain is EPEVTQTPSHQVTQMGQEVILRCVPISNHLYFYWYRQILGQKVEFLVSFYNNEISEKSEIFDDQFSVERPDGSNFTLKIRSTKLEDSAMYFCASRDSLGANVLTFGAGSRLTVL.

This clone has a single count. This sequence joins TRBV27 and TRBJ2-2, with 7 bases that match TRBD2. V lost 3 bases and J lost 3; bases outside the gene matches: 4. The CDR3 has 15 amino acids. The V gene's germline CDR1 is MNHEY and CDR2 SMNVEV (reference sequence). DNA of the CDR3: TGTGCCAGCAGTTTTGGGGGGGGTGACACCGGGGAGCTGTTTTTT. This gives the protein CASSFGGGDTGELFF.

The V and J genes are TRBV5-4 and TRBJ2-5, with TRBD2 matching over 13 bases. Germline V gene data show CDR1 as SGHNT and CDR2 as YYREEE (reference sequence). V shed 4 bases, J shed 0 bases, and the junction held 9 bases outside the gene matches. This CDR3 spans 18 amino acids. CDR3 bases: TGTGCCAGCAGCCCCGGGACTAGCGGGACCCTGTACCAAGAGACCCAGTACTTC. Amino acids: CASSPGTSGTLYQETQYF.

The gene calls are TRBV28 and TRBJ1-2; TRBD1 matches 7 bases. The length of the CDR3 is 16 residues. After removal of 2 bases from V and 4 bases from J, the junction contained 10 bases not matched to a gene. The germline V gene encodes CDR1 MDHEN and CDR2 SYDVKM. The CDR3, as DNA: TGTGCCAGCAGTTTACTTCGGACAGGCGTTACCTATGGCTACACCTTC. Protein product: CASSLLRTGVTYGYTF.

The V gene is TRBV2, the J gene TRBJ1-1; D unresolved. The germline gives CDR1 SNHLY, CDR2 FYNNEI. The CDR3 has 14 residues. V gave up 4 bases and J gave up 2 bases, with 11 bases separating them. CDR3 region: CASSAARFNTEAFF. The CDR3 nucleotides are TGTGCCAGCAGTGCAGCCAGATTCAACACTGAAGCTTTCTTT.

The count of this clone is one. The V call is TRBV4-1, the J call TRBJ1-6; TRBD1 matches at 7 bases. Trimming removed 5 bases from V and 3 bases from J; junction bases left unmatched: 7. Germline V gene data show CDR1 as MGHRA and CDR2 as YSYEKL. CDR3 size: 16 residues. CDR3 region: CASSGWTGDYNSPLHF. CDR3 nucleotides: TGCGCCAGCAGCGGTTGGACAGGAGACTATAATTCACCCCTCCACTTT.

This chain's CDR3 is CASKPRTSGTTGELFF. CDR3 bases: TGTGCCAGCAAACCTCGGACTAGCGGGACCACCGGGGAGCTGTTTTTT. The chain links TRBV27 to TRBJ2-2, with TRBD2 identical over 12 bases. V shed 7 bases, J shed 4 bases, and the junction held 7 bases outside the gene matches. Per germline, CDR1 MNHEY and CDR2 SMNVEV (reference sequence). The CDR3 totals 16 residues.

The chain has TRBV2 and TRBJ2-3, with 7 nucleotides matching TRBD1. Per the germline V gene, CDR1 is SNHLY and CDR2 is FYNNEI. V was clipped by 7 bases and J by 0 bases; unmatched bases: 13. CDR3 size: 17 residues. CDR3 sequence reads: CASTYPQGLYSTDTQYF. The CDR3 region has the DNA TGTGCCAGCACCTACCCACAGGGGTTGTACAGCACAGATACGCAGTATTTT.

The V gene is TRBV9, the J gene TRBJ1-4; 7 nucleotides match TRBD1. The CDR3 is made up of 17 amino acids. The J segment lost 8 bases and the V segment lost 4 bases, leaving 17 bases of the junction unmatched. In germline, CDR1 is SGDLS, CDR2 YYNGEE. CDR3 nucleotides: TGTGCCAGCAGCCGACGCCGGGACAGCGACGCCTGGGAAAAACTGTTTTTT. As protein: CASSRRRDSDAWEKLFF.

The V and J genes are TRBV5-1 and TRBJ1-2; D perhaps matches TRBD1 (6 bases). V was clipped by 4 bases and J by 4 bases, with 17 bases between them. This CDR3 has 15 amino acids. Germline CDR1 and CDR2: SGHRS and YFSETQ. The CDR3 DNA sequence: TGCGCCAGCAGCGTAGGAGGACAGCCTGTCTATGGCTACACCTTC. Translation: CASSVGGQPVYGYTF.

This clone was observed a single time. The J gene is TRBJ1-4, the V gene TRBV4-2; 7 nucleotides match TRBD1. The CDR3 length is 17 residues. V gave up 0 bases and J gave up 3 bases; unmatched junction bases: 7. CDR1 LGHNA and CDR2 YNFKEQ come from the germline V gene. In DNA form, the CDR3 reads TGTGCCAGCAGCCAAGAAAGGGGGCGCAGAGCTAATGAAAAACTGTTTTTT. It translates to CASSQERGRRANEKLFF.

This chain joins TRBV6-1 and TRBJ1-5; 10 bases agree with TRBD1. Germline assignment: CDR1 MNHNS and CDR2 SASEGT. This CDR3 spans 15 amino acids. With 6 bases clipped from V and 6 bases from J, the junction kept 8 bases outside the gene matches. The CDR3, as DNA: TGTGCCAGCAGACTGACAGGGGGCTCTGGTCAGCCCCAGCATTTT. Protein sequence: CASRLTGGSGQPQHF.

CDR3 sequence: CASSRETGNTEAFF. For the CDR3, the DNA is TGTGCCAGTAGTAGAGAGACAGGGAATACTGAAGCTTTCTTT. V usage is TRBV19 and J usage is TRBJ1-1; 7 bases map to TRBD1. J gave up 5 bases and V 4 bases, and 7 bases lay outside the gene matches. This CDR3 has 14 amino acids. Germline V gives CDR1 LNHDA, CDR2 SQIVND (reference sequence).

The chain links TRBV29-1 to TRBJ1-1; no clear D gene. V shed 0 bases and J shed 1 base, with 9 bases lying between them. Germline V lookup: CDR1 SQVTM, CDR2 ANQGSEA. CDR3 length: 14 amino acids. Here the CDR3 reads CSVEDSGKNTEAFF. CDR3 bases: TGCAGCGTTGAAGATTCGGGGAAGAACACTGAAGCTTTCTTT.

Only one count was recorded for this clone. The rearrangement joins TRBV28 to TRBJ1-2; 7 bases agree with TRBD1. J gave up 4 bases and V 2 bases, and 1 base lay outside the gene matches. The germline gives CDR1 MDHEN, CDR2 SYDVKM. The CDR3 is 13 residues long. CDR3 sequence (DNA): TGTGCCAGCAGTTTAGGGACAGTCTATGGCTACACCTTC. Amino acids: CASSLGTVYGYTF.

This chain connects TRBV4-1 to TRBJ1-5, with 8 positions matching TRBD1. This CDR3 is built from 14 residues. Trimming at V came to 3 bases and at J to 5 bases, leaving 3 bases not matched to a gene. CDR1 MGHRA and CDR2 YSYEKL come from the germline V gene. The CDR3 spells CASSQIQGDQPQHF. CDR3 DNA: TGCGCCAGCAGCCAGATACAGGGGGATCAGCCCCAGCATTTT.

The rearrangement links TRBV29-1 to TRBJ2-7, with D possibly being TRBD1 (6 bases). Germline V gene sequence: CDR1 SQVTM, CDR2 ANQGSEA. This CDR3 has 14 amino acids. Trimming removed 1 base at V and 2 bases at J, with 12 bases between. The CDR3 is CSVEGGQGTYEQYF. CDR3 in DNA: TGCAGCGTTGAAGGTGGGCAGGGGACCTACGAGCAGTACTTC.

This chain's CDR3 is CAWSQDRGHQPQHF. The CDR3 DNA reads TGTGCCTGGAGCCAGGACAGGGGGCATCAGCCCCAGCATTTT. V usage is TRBV30 and J usage is TRBJ1-5; TRBD1 agrees at 11 bases. CDR1 and CDR2 from the germline V gene are GTSNPN and SVGIG (reference sequence). V gave up 3 bases and J gave up 5 bases; unmatched junction bases: 3. This CDR3 has 14 amino acids.

The chain carries TRBV6-5 and TRBJ1-4, with D tentatively TRBD1 (5 bases). The CDR3 contains 14 residues. V was clipped by 6 bases and J by 0 bases, with 8 bases between them. The germline CDR1 and CDR2 sequences are MNHEY and SVGAGI. The CDR3 bases are TGTGCCAGCAGGATAGGGGCAACTAATGAAAAACTGTTTTTT. It encodes CASRIGATNEKLFF.

The CDR3 sequence: CASSRVTPLNTEAFF. CDR3 nucleotides: TGTGCCAGTAGTCGCGTCACTCCCCTGAACACTGAAGCTTTCTTT. J is TRBJ1-1 and V is TRBV19, with no clear D. V lost 5 bases and J 0 bases, leaving 13 bases between the germline ends. CDR3 length: 15 residues. Germline CDR1 reads LNHDA; CDR2 reads SQIVND (reference sequence).

The chain employs TRBV28 and TRBJ2-2, with D perhaps TRBD1 (6 bases). The V end was cut by 8 bases, the J end by 1 base, with 14 bases between. The CDR3 is made up of 15 amino acids. CDR1 MDHEN and CDR2 SYDVKM come from the germline V gene. The CDR3 DNA sequence: TGTGCCAGCCGCTTAGGGGGAATGAACACCGGGGAGCTGTTTTTT. Translating gives CASRLGGMNTGELFF.

The chain combines TRBV12-5 with TRBJ2-1; no clear D. CDR3 length: 13 residues. Germline assignment: CDR1 LGHNT and CDR2 FRNRAP. V was shortened by 4 bases and J by 0 bases, with 4 bases between the two germline ends. CDR3 sequence: CASGSGSYNEQFF. The CDR3 DNA is TGTGCTAGTGGTTCCGGCTCCTACAATGAGCAGTTCTTC.

This clone was recorded once. The chain employs TRBV5-6 and TRBJ1-2; D uncertain. The germline V gene encodes CDR1 SGHDT and CDR2 YYEEEE. V gave up 4 bases and J gave up 1 base, with 11 bases separating them. The CDR3 loop spans 14 amino acids. The CDR3 sequence: CASSEPGSNYGYTF. The CDR3 nucleotides are TGTGCCAGCAGCGAGCCGGGGAGTAACTATGGCTACACCTTC.

The chain has TRBV9 and TRBJ2-1; 8 bases are shared with TRBD2. The junction had 6 bases not matched to a gene; V was cut back by 4 bases and J by 9 bases. CDR1 and CDR2 (germline): SGDLS, YYNGEE. CDR3 length: 13 residues. Written as DNA, the CDR3 is TGTGCCAGCAGCCCATCGGGGGGGGCTGAGCAGTTCTTC. Its translation: CASSPSGGAEQFF.